The clone carrying this T cell receptor (beta chain) appeared many times. The data were obtained in a study of T-cell reconstitution after alpha-beta-depleted transplantation in children. Unique molecular identifiers were used to barcode this TCRbeta library. In TCRdb, the PCR reads were re-called with MiXCR into one record per CDR3 protein. The sample carries 200,000 to 250,000 distinct CDR3 sequences, approximately 12% recorded once. V lost 5 bases and J lost 2; bases outside the gene matches: 1. Germline values: CDR1 SQVTM, CDR2 ANQGSEA. This CDR3 is 13 amino acids long. This chain links TRBV29-1 with TRBJ2-2; 8 bases are shared with TRBD2. The sample consisted of PBMCs from the stem cell graft donor, taken from the stem cell graft. This clonotype was obtained from a human donor who donated a stem cell graft to a child with acute lymphoblastic leukemia. The CDR3 region has the DNA TGCAGCGTTAGCGGGAGCAACACCGGGGAGCTGTTTTTT. It encodes CSVSGSNTGELFF.